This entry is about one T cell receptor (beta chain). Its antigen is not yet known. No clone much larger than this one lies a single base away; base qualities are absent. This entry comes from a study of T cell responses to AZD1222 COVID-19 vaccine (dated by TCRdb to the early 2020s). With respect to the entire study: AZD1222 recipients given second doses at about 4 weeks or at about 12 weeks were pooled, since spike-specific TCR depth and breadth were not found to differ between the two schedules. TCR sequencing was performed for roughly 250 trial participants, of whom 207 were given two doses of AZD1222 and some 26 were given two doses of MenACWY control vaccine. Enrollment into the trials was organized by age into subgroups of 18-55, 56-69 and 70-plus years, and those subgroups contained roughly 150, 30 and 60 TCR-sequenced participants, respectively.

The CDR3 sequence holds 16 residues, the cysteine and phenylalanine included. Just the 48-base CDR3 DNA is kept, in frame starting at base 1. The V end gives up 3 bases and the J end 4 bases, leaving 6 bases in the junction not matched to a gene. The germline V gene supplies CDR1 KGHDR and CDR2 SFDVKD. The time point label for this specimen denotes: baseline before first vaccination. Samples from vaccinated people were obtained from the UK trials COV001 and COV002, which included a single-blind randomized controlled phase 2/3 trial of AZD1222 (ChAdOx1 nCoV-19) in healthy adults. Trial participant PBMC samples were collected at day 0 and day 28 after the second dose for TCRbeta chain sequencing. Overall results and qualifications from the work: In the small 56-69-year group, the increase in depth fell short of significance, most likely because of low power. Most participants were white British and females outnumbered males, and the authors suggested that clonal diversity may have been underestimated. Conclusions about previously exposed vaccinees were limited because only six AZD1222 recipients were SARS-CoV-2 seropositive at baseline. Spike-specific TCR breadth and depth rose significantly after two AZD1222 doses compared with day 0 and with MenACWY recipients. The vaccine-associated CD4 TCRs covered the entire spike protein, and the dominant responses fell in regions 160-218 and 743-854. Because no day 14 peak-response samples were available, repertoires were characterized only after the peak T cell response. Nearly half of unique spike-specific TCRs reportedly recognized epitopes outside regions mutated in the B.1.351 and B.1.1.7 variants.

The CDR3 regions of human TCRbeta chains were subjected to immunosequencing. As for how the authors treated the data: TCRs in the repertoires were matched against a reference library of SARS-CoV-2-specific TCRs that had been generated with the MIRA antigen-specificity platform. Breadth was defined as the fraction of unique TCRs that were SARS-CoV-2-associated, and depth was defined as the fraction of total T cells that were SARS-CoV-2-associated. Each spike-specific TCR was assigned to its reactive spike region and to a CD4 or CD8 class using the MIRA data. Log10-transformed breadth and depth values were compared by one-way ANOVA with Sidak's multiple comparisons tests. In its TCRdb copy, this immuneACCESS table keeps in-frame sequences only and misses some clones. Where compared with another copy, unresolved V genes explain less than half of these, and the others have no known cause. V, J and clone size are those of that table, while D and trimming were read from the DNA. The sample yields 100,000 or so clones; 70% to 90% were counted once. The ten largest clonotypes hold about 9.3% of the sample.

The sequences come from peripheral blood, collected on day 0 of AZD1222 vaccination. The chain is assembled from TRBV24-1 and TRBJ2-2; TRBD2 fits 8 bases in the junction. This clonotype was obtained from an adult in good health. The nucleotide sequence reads TGTGCCACCAGTGATCCCACTAGCGGATTCACCGGGGAGCTGTTTTTT. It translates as CATSDPTSGFTGELFF.